This TCR beta chain was found in a study of identical twins. In its sample, this clonotype was seen a few times. Its antigen is not known. Overall study results and limits: A lower insertion count was a feature of abundant cord blood beta clonotypes, with no such feature in memory repertoires. Findings depended on cross-sectional statistics rather than tracking the same donors.

Each CDR3 protein gets one entry after TCRdb re-called the 5' RACE reads with MiXCR. The repertoire holds nearly 900,000 distinct CDR3 sequences, with approximately 13% as singletons. Trimming took off 1 base at V and 4 bases at J, with 13 bases between the two ends. The CDR3 length is 15 residues. In germline, CDR1 is MNHEY, CDR2 SVGAGI. These data also featured in a second study, about yellow fever vaccine responses in identical twins.

This receptor was identified in a woman aged 18-29 years in good health. The chain couples TRBV6-5 to TRBJ1-2, with D perhaps TRBD1 (5 bases). Input material: PBMCs. CDR3 bases: TGTGCCAGCAGTTACTTGGGCTACGGGGGCTATGGCTACACCTTC. It specifies CASSYLGYGGYGYTF.